This T cell receptor beta chain was profiled in a study of blood T cell repertoires in COVID-19. The wider study: The origin of the acute and convalescent COVID-19 samples was the United States, Italy and Spain. PBMCs, B-cell-depleted T cells, or T cells were the source of the cDNA or gDNA that made up the material.

Original data processing: By means of reference gene primer amplification, nucleated cell counts were estimated. Method: immunoSEQ multiplex PCR; TCRdb's copy keeps in-frame clones and lacks some. V and J calls and clone size come straight from that table; D and trimming were deduced from the DNA. The sample holds about 100,000 clones, 87% seen once. The CDR3 runs 12 residues. Trimming stripped 2 bases from V and 9 bases from J, with 11 bases between. Germline-derived CDR1 and CDR2 are GTSNPN and SVGIG (reference sequence). Sequences were obtained from peripheral blood. V and J are TRBV30 and TRBJ2-1, with D perhaps TRBD2 (5 bases). This receptor was identified in a man between 25 and 39 years old in a cohort sampled during active COVID-19. The CDR3 region is CAWSSSRPEQFF. DNA of the CDR3: TGTGCCTGGAGTTCTAGCCGGCCTGAGCAGTTCTTC.